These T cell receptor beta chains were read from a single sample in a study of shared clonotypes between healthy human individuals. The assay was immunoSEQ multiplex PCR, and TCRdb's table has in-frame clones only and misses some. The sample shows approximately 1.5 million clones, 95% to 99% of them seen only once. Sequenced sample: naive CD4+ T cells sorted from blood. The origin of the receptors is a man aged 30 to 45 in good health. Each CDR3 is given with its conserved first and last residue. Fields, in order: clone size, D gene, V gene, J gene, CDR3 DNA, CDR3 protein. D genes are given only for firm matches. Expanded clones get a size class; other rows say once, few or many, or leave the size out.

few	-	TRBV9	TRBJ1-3	TGTGCCAGCAGCGAGAGGGGGTCGGGAGGAAACACCATATATTTT	CASSERGSGGNTIYF
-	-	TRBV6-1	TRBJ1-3	TGTGCCAGCAGTTTAGCGACCGGACCCGGAAACACCATATATTTT	CASSLATGPGNTIYF
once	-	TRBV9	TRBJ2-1	TGTGCCGGGCCCCCGGGGTGGGAGAGATCGCACAATGAGCAGTTCTTC	CAGPPGWERSHNEQFF
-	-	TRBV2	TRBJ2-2	TGTGCCAGCAGACCAACCACGAACACCGGGGAGCTGTTTTTT	CASRPTTNTGELFF
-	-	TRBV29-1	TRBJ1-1	TGCAGCGTTGAAGACAGGGGTCAGAACACTGAAGCTTTCTTT	CSVEDRGQNTEAFF
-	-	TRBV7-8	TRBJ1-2	TGTGCCAGCAGCCGCAGGGATTACTATGGCTACACCTTC	CASSRRDYYGYTF
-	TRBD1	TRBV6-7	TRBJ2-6	TGTGCCAGCATCCTCCCGGCAAGGACAGGGGACTCTGGGGCCAACGTCCTGACTTTC	CASILPARTGDSGANVLTF
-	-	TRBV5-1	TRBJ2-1	TGCGCCAGCAGCTTGGTATCGAGCTCCTACAATGAGCAGTTCTTC	CASSLVSSSYNEQFF
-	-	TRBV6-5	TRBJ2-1	TGTGCCAGCAGTTATATGGCGAGCTCCTACAATGAGCAGTTCTTC	CASSYMASSYNEQFF
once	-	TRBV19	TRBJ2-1	TGTGCCAGTAGTATTAGGCAGCCCCCACGCAATGAGCAGTTCTTC	CASSIRQPPRNEQFF
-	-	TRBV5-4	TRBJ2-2	TGTGCCAGCAGCTTGGCCGGGGGTAAAGTCGGGGAGCTGTTTTTT	CASSLAGGKVGELFF
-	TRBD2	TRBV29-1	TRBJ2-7	TGCAGCGTTGAAAGGGCTAGCGGGAGCTCCTACGAGCAGTACTTC	CSVERASGSSYEQYF
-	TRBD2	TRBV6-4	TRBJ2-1	TGTGCCAGCAGTGACCTAGCGGGAGCCAAGTACAATGAGCAGTTCTTC	CASSDLAGAKYNEQFF
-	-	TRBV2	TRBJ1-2	TGTGCCAGCAGCGGGACGGCTAACTATGGCTACACCTTC	CASSGTANYGYTF
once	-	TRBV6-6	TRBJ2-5	TGTGCCAGCAGTTACCCGGGACGCTTGGAGACCCAGTACTTC	CASSYPGRLETQYF
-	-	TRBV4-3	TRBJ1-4	TGCGCCAGCAGCCAAGAGTGGGAGGAGGCAACTAATGAAAAACTGTTTTTT	CASSQEWEEATNEKLFF
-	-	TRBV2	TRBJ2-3	TGTGCCAGCAGATACAGGGAAGTCACAGATACGCAGTATTTT	CASRYREVTDTQYF
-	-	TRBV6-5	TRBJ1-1	TGTGCCAGCAGTCGTACAGGGATCGGGACTGAAGCTTTCTTT	CASSRTGIGTEAFF
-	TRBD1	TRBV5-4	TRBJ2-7	TGTGCCAGCAGCTCAGGGACAGTCGGCGAGCAGTACTTC	CASSSGTVGEQYF
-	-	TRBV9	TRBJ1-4	TGTGCCAGCAGCGTAGGTCCCCGAGAAGGTGGGGAAAAACTGTTTTTT	CASSVGPREGGEKLFF
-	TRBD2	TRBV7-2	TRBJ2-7	TGTGCCAGCAGCTTTGGACTAGCGGTTTCCTACGAGCAGTACTTC	CASSFGLAVSYEQYF
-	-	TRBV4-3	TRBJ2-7	TGCGCCAGCACCCCTACAGTAGGGGCAGGCTACGAGCAGTACTTC	CASTPTVGAGYEQYF
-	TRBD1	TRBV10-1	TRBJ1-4	TGCGCCAGCCAAGGGGGCACTAATGAAAAACTGTTTTTT	CASQGGTNEKLFF
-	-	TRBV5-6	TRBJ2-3	TGTGCCAGCAGCTTGGTGTTTCGTGGCGGCTGGGAGCAGTATTTT	CASSLVFRGGWEQYF
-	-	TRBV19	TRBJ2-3	TGTGCCAGTAGTAGGACAGCTAGCACAGATACGCAGTATTTT	CASSRTASTDTQYF
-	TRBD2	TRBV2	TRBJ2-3	TGTGCCAGCAAGGATACCGGACTAGCGGGAGGGCCTAACCCGCAGTATTTT	CASKDTGLAGGPNPQYF
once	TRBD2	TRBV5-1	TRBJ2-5	TGCGCCAGCAGCTTGTCAGGCGGGAGGGGGCAAGAGACCCAGTACTTC	CASSLSGGRGQETQYF
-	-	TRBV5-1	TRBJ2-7	TGCGCCAGCAGCGCGGGACCGGCCTACGAGCAGTACTTC	CASSAGPAYEQYF
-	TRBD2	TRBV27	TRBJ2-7	TGTGCCAGCAGTTTATTGTTGGGGGGAGGGCCTGACTACGAGCAGTACTTC	CASSLLLGGGPDYEQYF
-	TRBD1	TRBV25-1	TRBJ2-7	TGTGCCAGCAGTGAATATATGGGGACAGGAAGGTACGAGCAGTACTTC	CASSEYMGTGRYEQYF
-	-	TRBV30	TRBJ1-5	TGTGCCTGGAGTGTACTTAGCGCAGATTATCAGCCCCAGCATTTT	CAWSVLSADYQPQHF
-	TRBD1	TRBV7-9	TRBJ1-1	TGTGCCAGCAGCACAGGGGGCGGGACTGAAGCTTTCTTT	CASSTGGGTEAFF
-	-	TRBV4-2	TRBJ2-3	TGTGCCAGCAGCTACAGGGATGATACGCAGTATTTT	CASSYRDDTQYF
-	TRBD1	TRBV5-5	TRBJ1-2	TGTGCCAGCAGCGAGGCCGGTGGGACAGGCTATGGCTACACCTTC	CASSEAGGTGYGYTF
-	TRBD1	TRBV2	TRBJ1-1	TGTGCCAGCATTGGACAGGGGCGAGCTGAAGCTTTCTTT	CASIGQGRAEAFF